The entry below describes one TCR beta chain. Its antigen is not yet known. Qualities for individual bases were not recorded, and no much larger clone is one base off. The library was prepared using the immunoSEQ multiplex PCR assay. TCRdb took over this immuneACCESS table, retaining in-frame rearrangements with V and J assigned. Such tables are incomplete; in checked studies, under half of the missing clones stem from an unresolved V gene, and the remainder is unexplained. The sample yields 200,000 to 250,000 clones; around 94% were counted once. Jointly, the top ten make up less than 1.6% of the sample. The entry originates in a study of control samples from healthy donors and cancer patients (dated by TCRdb to 2018 to 2020). The specimen was blood. The TCR was taken from a man aged 45-60 years in good health.

The CDR3 reads as follows: CASSLGSGNEKLFF. The DNA reads TGCGCCAGCAGCTTGGGGAGCGGCAATGAAAAACTGTTTTTT. This chain joins TRBV5-1 to TRBJ1-4, with no reliable assignment of the D segment. CDR1 and CDR2, looked up from the germline V gene, are SGHRS and YFSETQ. The CDR3, from cysteine to phenylalanine, totals 14 residues. Just CDR3 DNA is preserved here, 42 bases in frame from base 1. V and J are truncated by 0 bases and 5 bases respectively, leaving an intervening sequence of 8 bases. The full variable domain, completed from the reference TRBV5-1 and TRBJ1-4 proteins outside the CDR3, reads KAGVTQTPRYLIKTRGQQVTLSCSPISGHRSVSWYQQTPGQGLQFLFEYFSETQRNKGNFPGRFSGRQFSNSRSEMNVSTLELGDSALYLCASSLGSGNEKLFFGSGTQLSVL.